A single sample is the source of the 26 T cell receptor beta chains below, sequenced in a study of patients and donors after allogeneic stem cell transplantation. In TCRdb, the RT-PCR reads were re-called with MiXCR into one record per CDR3 protein. Of some 960,000 distinct CDR3 sequences in the sample, about 20% were seen once. The specimen was blood, either unsorted or a sorted T cell fraction (not recorded which). The receptors were gathered from a human donor who was either an allogeneic HSCT recipient or a stem cell or donor lymphocyte infusion donor (not recorded which). It is not recorded whose cells these are; they may come from a transplant donor.

V gene TRBV15 combines with J gene TRBJ2-3, with D maybe TRBD1 (6 bases). CDR1 is LNHNV, CDR2 YYDKDF, per germline (reference sequence). V dropped 5 bases and J dropped 1 base, with 13 bases sitting between them. This CDR3 region has 15 residues. The CDR3 spells CATSARDTRTDTQYF. The CDR3 nucleotides read TGTGCCACCAGCGCCCGGGACACCCGCACAGATACGCAGTATTTT.

A few counts support this clonotype. The chain couples TRBV12-3 or TRBV12-4 to TRBJ2-7; TRBD2 agrees at 7 bases. This CDR3 contains 13 residues. V dropped 2 bases and J dropped 6; count of bases not matched to a gene: 4. The CDR3 nucleotides read TGTGCCAGCAGTTTAAAGTGGGGGGGCGAGCAGTACTTC. Its protein is CASSLKWGGEQYF.

The chain carries TRBV30 and TRBJ1-2, with 7 bases matching TRBD1. This CDR3 comprises 14 residues. CDR1 is GTSNPN and CDR2 is SVGIG in the germline V gene (reference sequence). Trimming took 3 bases from V and 4 from J; bases not matched to a gene: 8. CDR3 region: CAWRGQLISYGYTF. CDR3 bases: TGTGCCTGGAGGGGACAGTTGATCTCCTATGGCTACACCTTC.

The rearrangement links TRBV2 to TRBJ2-3; TRBD1 is a possible D gene (6 bases). Germline V gene data show CDR1 as SNHLY and CDR2 as FYNNEI. The CDR3 sequence is 15 residues long. Trimming took off 5 bases at V and 1 base at J, with 13 bases between the two ends. CDR3 region: CASSNREVGTDTQYF. The CDR3 DNA reads TGTGCCAGCAGTAACAGGGAAGTGGGCACAGATACGCAGTATTTT.

The sample holds a few counts of this clonotype. J is TRBJ1-2 and V is TRBV20-1, with 9 bases identical to TRBD1. J gave up 5 bases and V 3 bases, and 13 bases lay outside the gene matches. Looked up from germline, CDR1 is DFQATT and CDR2 is SNEGSKA (reference sequence). The CDR3 totals 16 residues. CDR3 nucleotide sequence: TGCAGTGCTAGCTACCTCAGGACAGGGGCTCGGTATGGCTACACCTTC. Its translation: CSASYLRTGARYGYTF.

The gene calls are TRBV6-5 and TRBJ2-1; 10 bases align to TRBD2. This CDR3 has 15 amino acids. V gave up 0 bases and J gave up 10 bases; unmatched junction bases: 6. The V gene's germline CDR1 is MNHEY and CDR2 SVGAGI. The CDR3 here is CASSYSGTSAREQFF. The CDR3 nucleotides read TGTGCCAGCAGTTACTCAGGGACTAGCGCTCGGGAGCAGTTCTTC.

This clonotype has more than one count but fewer than ten. The chain recombines TRBV12-3 or TRBV12-4 with TRBJ2-1; the match to TRBD2 covers 7 bases. This CDR3 has 16 amino acids. Trimming at V came to 6 bases and at J to 0 bases, leaving 8 bases not matched to a gene. This CDR3 reads CASSQIGGSSYNEQFF. The CDR3 bases are TGTGCCAGCAGCCAGATCGGGGGGAGCTCCTACAATGAGCAGTTCTTC.

The V call is TRBV3-1, the J call TRBJ2-3; possibly TRBD2 for D (6 bases). Deletions cut 0 bases from V and 5 bases from J, with 12 bases between. CDR3 length: 15 amino acids. Per the germline V gene, CDR1 is LGHDT and CDR2 is YNNKEL (reference sequence). The CDR3 reads CASSQDPGGIDTQYF. CDR3 DNA: TGTGCCAGCAGCCAAGACCCCGGAGGGATAGATACGCAGTATTTT.

J is TRBJ1-1 and V is TRBV12-3 or TRBV12-4; 7 bases align to TRBD1. After removal of 3 bases from V and 6 bases from J, the junction contained 13 bases not matched to a gene. CDR3 size: 16 residues. CDR3 DNA: TGTGCCAGCAGTTTCCGTCCTAAAAGGACAGGAGCTGAAGCTTTCTTT. As protein: CASSFRPKRTGAEAFF.

This clonotype was recorded at least ten times. The chain is built from TRBV5-5 and TRBJ2-7; D call uncertain. The V end was cut by 4 bases, the J end by 4 bases, with 15 bases between. Germline assignment: CDR1 SGHKS and CDR2 YYEKEE (reference sequence). This CDR3 has 14 residues. CDR3 in amino acids: CASSPDFGPYEQYF. The CDR3 bases are TGTGCCAGCAGCCCCGACTTTGGGCCATACGAGCAGTACTTC.

CDR3 in amino acids: CASSSDRDNEKLFF. The CDR3 DNA follows: TGTGCCAGCAGCTCGGACAGAGATAATGAAAAACTGTTTTTT. This chain links TRBV7-9 with TRBJ1-4; tentatively, D is TRBD1 (6 bases). Looked up from germline, CDR1 is SEHNR and CDR2 is FQNEAQ (reference sequence). The CDR3 totals 14 residues. V was clipped by 4 bases and J by 4 bases, with 10 bases between them.

The DNA for the CDR3 is TGTGCCAGCAGCCCCCTGGGAGAGGGAGGCGAGCAGTACTTC. This gives the protein CASSPLGEGGEQYF. The V call is TRBV14, the J call TRBJ2-7, with D tentatively TRBD2 (6 bases). CDR1 is SGHDN, CDR2 FVKESK, per germline. This CDR3 contains 14 residues. Trimming removed 4 bases from V and 6 bases from J, with 16 bases in between.

J is TRBJ1-1 and V is TRBV20-1, with D maybe TRBD1 (5 bases). Germline CDR1 reads DFQATT; CDR2 reads SNEGSKA (reference sequence). V was shortened by 3 bases and J by 2 bases, with 16 bases between the two germline ends. This CDR3 has 15 residues. CDR3: CSASWQGKINTEAFF. The CDR3 nucleotides read TGCAGTGCTAGTTGGCAGGGAAAAATTAACACTGAAGCTTTCTTT.

This clonotype showed up just a few times. The V gene is TRBV20-1, the J gene TRBJ1-1; unclear D gene. Germline CDR1 is DFQATT and CDR2 is SNEGSKA (reference sequence). The length of the CDR3 is 13 residues. V was cut by 6 bases and J by 2 bases, with 13 bases left in between. CDR3 amino acids: CSASSQANTEAFF. CDR3 nucleotides: TGCAGTGCGAGTTCCCAGGCTAACACTGAAGCTTTCTTT.

The CDR3 nucleotides read TGTGCCAGCACCTCGGGAGGGACTGGGGCCAACGTCCTGACTTTC. Translating it yields CASTSGGTGANVLTF. The chain recombines TRBV2 with TRBJ2-6, with TRBD2 matching 8 bases. The CDR3 loop spans 15 amino acids. Germline V gene lookup returns CDR1 SNHLY and CDR2 FYNNEI. V trimming: 7 bases; J trimming: 2 bases; junction bases outside the gene matches: 4.

The chain's CDR3 is CASSSRDGRTGAEAFF. CDR3 in DNA: TGTGCCAGCAGCTCCCGAGACGGGAGGACAGGGGCTGAAGCTTTCTTT. The chain couples TRBV7-8 to TRBJ1-1, with 9 bases matching TRBD1. V trimming: 4 bases; J trimming: 6 bases; junction bases outside the gene matches: 12. Germline CDR1 and CDR2: SGHVS and FQNEAQ. This CDR3 is 16 amino acids long.

This clonotype was seen many times. This chain connects TRBV12-3 or TRBV12-4 to TRBJ2-1, with D tentatively TRBD1 or TRBD2 (5 bases each). Trimming took off 8 bases at V and 0 bases at J, with 26 bases between the two ends. The CDR3 runs 19 residues. The CDR3 sequence: CASANNRDHDLSSYNEQFF. In DNA form, the CDR3 reads TGTGCCAGCGCCAACAACCGGGACCACGACCTGAGCTCCTACAATGAGCAGTTCTTC.

V and J are TRBV3-1 and TRBJ1-2, with 7 bases identical to TRBD1. This CDR3 is built from 14 residues. CDR1 LGHDT and CDR2 YNNKEL come from the germline V gene (reference sequence). The trim removed 3 bases at V and 6 bases at J, leaving 7 bases unmatched. CDR3 DNA: TGTGCCAGCAGCCAGCTCCGGGACAGAGATGGCTACACCTTC. Translating it yields CASSQLRDRDGYTF.

The chain uses TRBV20-1 and TRBJ2-3; TRBD2 agrees at 8 bases. J lost 2 bases, V lost 5 bases, and 9 bases had no gene match. CDR3 length: 15 residues. The germline V gene has CDR1 DFQATT and CDR2 SNEGSKA (reference sequence). CDR3 amino acids: CSAGPVAGNTDTQYF. CDR3 DNA sequence: TGCAGTGCTGGACCCGTAGCGGGGAACACAGATACGCAGTATTTT.

The chain combines TRBV6-5 with TRBJ2-3; 9 bases agree with TRBD2. CDR1 is MNHEY and CDR2 is SVGAGI in the germline V gene. V lost 2 bases and J lost 5; bases outside the gene matches: 5. The CDR3 contains 15 residues. CDR3: CASSYEAGGRDTQYF. Here the CDR3 DNA reads TGTGCCAGCAGTTACGAGGCGGGGGGGCGAGATACGCAGTATTTT.

The V gene is TRBV15, the J gene TRBJ2-3; D unresolved. V was clipped by 1 base and J by 0 bases, with 11 bases between them. Looked up from germline, CDR1 is LNHNV and CDR2 is YYDKDF (reference sequence). The CDR3 contains 16 residues. CDR3 coding DNA: TGTGCCACCAGCAGAGGGGGTCAGCTAAGCACAGATACGCAGTATTTT. Encoded protein: CATSRGGQLSTDTQYF.

This clonotype was counted once. The chain links TRBV6-2 or TRBV6-3 to TRBJ2-1; D possibly corresponds to TRBD1 (5 bases). The CDR3 totals 14 residues. Trimming shortened V by 6 bases and J by 0 bases, and 9 bases separated the two germline ends. Germline CDR1 and CDR2: MNHEY and SVGEGT. CDR3 nucleotides: TGTGCCAGCAGATGGGGCCCCTCCTACAATGAGCAGTTCTTC. It specifies CASRWGPSYNEQFF.

V and J are TRBV7-9 and TRBJ1-4; possibly TRBD1 for D (6 bases). Trimming left V 4 bases short and J 6 bases short, with 15 bases between. Germline V gene lookup returns CDR1 SEHNR and CDR2 FQNEAQ (reference sequence). There are 15 residues in the CDR3. DNA for the CDR3: TGTGCCAGCAGCTCAATACAGGGAAAATATGAAAAACTGTTTTTT. This codes for CASSSIQGKYEKLFF.

V and J are TRBV7-2 and TRBJ2-1, with D possibly being TRBD2 (6 bases). The V and J ends lost 4 bases and 7 bases respectively, with 20 bases between them. The CDR3 consists of 16 residues. Looked up from germline, CDR1 is SGHTA and CDR2 is FQGNSA. CDR3 loop: CASSSRIRLVTNEQFF. In DNA form, the CDR3 reads TGTGCCAGCAGCTCGAGAATAAGACTAGTTACGAATGAGCAGTTCTTC. Full variable domain (remainder filled in from reference TRBV7-2 and TRBJ2-1): GAGVSQSPSNKVTEKGKDVELRCDPISGHTALYWYRQSLGQGLEFLIYFQGNSAPDKSGLPSDRFSAERTGGSVSTLTIQRTQQEDSAVYLCASSSRIRLVTNEQFFGPGTRLTVL.

The rearrangement links TRBV12-3 or TRBV12-4 to TRBJ2-1; no firm D call. Trimming removed 1 base from V and 2 bases from J, with 9 bases in between. This CDR3 is built from 15 residues. The CDR3 protein is CASSLGRITYNEQFF. CDR3 sequence (DNA): TGTGCCAGCAGTTTAGGACGGATAACCTACAATGAGCAGTTCTTC.

The V and J genes are TRBV11-2 and TRBJ2-7, with TRBD1 identical over 10 bases. V shed 1 base, J shed 2 bases, and the junction held 5 bases outside the gene matches. This CDR3 has 16 residues. CDR1 is SGHAT and CDR2 is FQNNGV in the germline V gene. CDR3 residues: CASSLGQGQGTYEQYF. The DNA of the CDR3 is TGTGCCAGCAGCTTAGGCCAGGGACAGGGGACCTACGAGCAGTACTTC.